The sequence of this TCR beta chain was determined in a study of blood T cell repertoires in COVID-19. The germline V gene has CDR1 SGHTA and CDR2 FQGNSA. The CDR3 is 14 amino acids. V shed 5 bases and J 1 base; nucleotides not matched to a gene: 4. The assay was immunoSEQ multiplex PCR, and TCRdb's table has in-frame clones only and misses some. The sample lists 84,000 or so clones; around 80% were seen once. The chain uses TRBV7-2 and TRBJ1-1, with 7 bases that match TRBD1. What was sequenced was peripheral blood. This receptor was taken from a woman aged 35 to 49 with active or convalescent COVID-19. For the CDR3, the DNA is TGTGCCAGCAGCCCCTGGACAGGGAACACTGAAGCTTTCTTT. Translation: CASSPWTGNTEAFF.